What follows are 10 T cell receptor beta chains derived from one specimen sequenced in a study of cytomegalovirus exposure and HLA in healthy donors. In the PCR, 60 Vbeta and 13 Jbeta primers were used. Profiled with immunoSEQ multiplex PCR; TCRdb holds only in-frame clones, not every one. This table holds about 170,000 clones, around 80% found once. Input material: PBMCs. The receptors derive from a young woman in good health and CMV-seropositive.

The chain joins TRBV5-4 to TRBJ2-1, with TRBD1 identical over 7 bases. This CDR3 has 15 amino acids. After removal of 4 bases from V and 6 bases from J, the junction contained 10 bases not matched to a gene. CDR1 and CDR2 from the germline V gene are SGHNT and YYREEE (reference sequence). The CDR3 DNA is TGTGCCAGCAGCCCAGGGTTGGGACAGTTCAATGAGCAGTTCTTC. Its translation: CASSPGLGQFNEQFF.

V is TRBV14 and J is TRBJ1-2; D not certain. Germline CDR1 reads SGHDN; CDR2 reads FVKESK. V lost 2 bases and J lost 4, with 8 bases in between. The CDR3 is 13 amino acids. The DNA for the CDR3 is TGTGCCAGCAGCCAAAGGGCGGGCTATGGCTACACCTTC. It is translated as CASSQRAGYGYTF. The variable domain in full, with the rest retrieved from reference TRBV14 and TRBJ1-2, is EAGVTQFPSHSVIEKGQTVTLRCDPISGHDNLYWYRRVMGKEIKFLLHFVKESKQDESGMPNNRFLAERTGGTYSTLKVQPAELEDSGVYFCASSQRAGYGYTFGSGTRLTVV.

The V and J genes are TRBV9 and TRBJ2-1, with 11 bases fitting TRBD2. Germline assignment: CDR1 SGDLS and CDR2 YYNGEE. CDR3 length: 16 residues. V was pared by 4 bases and J by 4 bases, with 7 bases of the junction left unmatched. CDR3 sequence: CASSPLAGGPYNEQFF. Here the CDR3 DNA reads TGTGCCAGCAGCCCCTTAGCGGGAGGGCCTTACAATGAGCAGTTCTTC.

V gene TRBV10-1 combines with J gene TRBJ2-3, with 7 bases that match TRBD2. CDR3 size: 13 residues. CDR1 and CDR2 (germline): WNHNN, SYGVQD (reference sequence). V gave up 7 bases and J gave up 3 bases; unmatched junction bases: 4. As DNA, the CDR3 is TGCGCCAGCAAGCGGGGAGGGACAGATACGCAGTATTTT. This gives the protein CASKRGGTDTQYF.

The chain combines TRBV7-2 with TRBJ1-2; D is perhaps TRBD1 (5 bases). V lost 7 bases and J lost 4, with 19 bases in between. CDR3 size: 15 residues. Per the germline V gene, CDR1 is SGHTA and CDR2 is FQGNSA. This chain's CDR3 is CASNPQVGQVYGYTF. For the CDR3, the DNA is TGTGCCAGCAACCCCCAGGTGGGGCAGGTCTATGGCTACACCTTC.

This chain uses TRBV7-2 with TRBJ2-3, with 10 bases aligning to TRBD2. Germline V gene data show CDR1 as SGHTA and CDR2 as FQGNSA. Trimming removed 7 bases from V and 4 bases from J; junction bases left unmatched: 8. This CDR3 has 15 amino acids. In DNA form, the CDR3 reads TGTGCCAGCAATCGAGCGGGAGGGCAAGCAGATACGCAGTATTTT. Residues: CASNRAGGQADTQYF.

In its sample, this clone was seen once. The rearrangement uses TRBV19 and TRBJ2-1; D is perhaps TRBD2 (6 bases). CDR1 LNHDA and CDR2 SQIVND come from the germline V gene (reference sequence). The ends were cut back, 2 bases at V and 6 bases at J, with 8 bases in the middle. The CDR3 contains 13 residues. For the CDR3, the DNA is TGTGCCAGTAGTATACAGGGAGGCAATGAGCAGTTCTTC. Translated: CASSIQGGNEQFF. The full variable domain, with the rest looked up from reference TRBV19 and TRBJ2-1, is DGGITQSPKYLFRKEGQNVTLSCEQNLNHDAMYWYRQDPGQGLRLIYYSQIVNDFQKGDIAEGYSVSREKKESFPLTVTSAQKNPTAFYLCASSIQGGNEQFFGPGTRLTVL.

The chain uses TRBV7-9 and TRBJ2-7, with D tentatively TRBD2 (5 bases). V was shortened by 3 bases and J by 2 bases, with 11 bases between the two germline ends. CDR1 is SEHNR and CDR2 is FQNEAQ in the germline V gene (reference sequence). This CDR3 is 14 amino acids long. Here the CDR3 reads CASSFDLGAYEQYF. The CDR3 DNA reads as TGTGCCAGCAGCTTTGACCTCGGGGCCTACGAGCAGTACTTC.

The J gene is TRBJ2-1, the V gene TRBV19; D is possibly TRBD1 (5 bases). The CDR3 is 15 amino acids. Trimming cost V 4 bases and J 0 bases, with 10 bases left between them. CDR1 and CDR2 from the germline V gene are LNHDA and SQIVND (reference sequence). The CDR3: CASSTGHSSYNEQFF. CDR3 DNA sequence: TGTGCCAGTAGTACAGGACATTCCTCCTACAATGAGCAGTTCTTC.

The chain uses TRBV27 and TRBJ1-1; the D gene is possibly TRBD1 (5 bases). The CDR3 runs 11 residues. The germline V and J ends were trimmed by 6 bases and 6 bases, with 8 bases remaining between them. CDR1 and CDR2 (germline): MNHEY, SMNVEV (reference sequence). The CDR3 spells CASRTTAEAFF. The CDR3 region has the DNA TGTGCCAGCAGGACGACAGCTGAAGCTTTCTTT.